Presented here are 18 T cell receptor beta chains from one specimen sequenced in a study of cytomegalovirus exposure and HLA in healthy donors. This PCR relied on a set of 60 Vbeta primers and 13 Jbeta primers. Only in-frame clones appear in the TCRdb table, and some are missing; sequencing was by immunoSEQ multiplex PCR. The table lists 100,000 or so clones, 67% of them singletons. The sample comprised PBMCs. The receptors stem from a man between 25 and 39 years old in good health and CMV-seronegative.

The chain has TRBV30 and TRBJ2-1, with 9 bases identical to TRBD2. The germline V gene has CDR1 GTSNPN and CDR2 SVGIG (reference sequence). V was pared by 4 bases and J by 4 bases, with 2 bases of the junction left unmatched. CDR3 length: 13 residues. CDR3 sequence: CAWTSGVYNEQFF. CDR3 DNA: TGTGCCTGGACTAGCGGGGTTTACAATGAGCAGTTCTTC.

Turning to this clone: One end of the junction fails to match germline, which may point to a read error. The chain is built from TRBV10-3 and TRBJ2-5, with 9 bases fitting TRBD2. The CDR3 length is 11 residues. The germline V gene has CDR1 ENHRY and CDR2 SYGVKD. CDR3: CAIGSGRGRDF. DNA for the CDR3: TGTGCCATCGGTAGCGGGAGAGGGCGGGACTTC.

The chain carries TRBV6-5 and TRBJ2-1; 8 bases agree with TRBD2. The CDR3 has 13 amino acids. The germline gives CDR1 MNHEY, CDR2 SVGAGI. The V segment lost 6 bases and the J segment 4 bases; nucleotides outside the gene matches: 2. CDR3 amino acids: CASSIAGYNEQFF. CDR3 DNA: TGTGCCAGCAGCATAGCGGGGTACAATGAGCAGTTCTTC.

The chain employs TRBV27 and TRBJ1-1; D call uncertain. The length of the CDR3 is 16 residues. V was cut by 4 bases and J by 11 bases, with 26 bases left in between. CDR1 is MNHEY and CDR2 is SMNVEV in the germline V gene (reference sequence). The CDR3 loop reads CASSSPFRSGLFFAFF. The CDR3 DNA is TGTGCCAGCAGTTCCCCCTTCAGGTCTGGGCTATTTTTTGCTTTCTTT.

J is TRBJ2-7 and V is TRBV7-2; TRBD2 might be the D (6 bases). The V and J ends lost 3 bases and 0 bases respectively, with 12 bases between them. The CDR3 contains 15 residues. Looked up from germline, CDR1 is SGHTA and CDR2 is FQGNSA. The CDR3 sequence: CASSLSGPSSYEQYF. The CDR3 DNA is TGTGCCAGCAGCTTGAGCGGGCCTAGCTCCTACGAGCAGTACTTC.

The chain employs TRBV30 and TRBJ1-1; D ambiguous. Germline values: CDR1 GTSNPN, CDR2 SVGIG (reference sequence). The germline V and J ends were trimmed by 5 bases and 4 bases, with 11 bases remaining between them. CDR3 length: 12 amino acids. The CDR3 DNA reads as TGTGCCTGGGGTAGTAGCGGCACTGAAGCTTTCTTT. Translation gives CAWGSSGTEAFF.

The V call is TRBV30, the J call TRBJ2-5; TRBD1 agrees at 7 bases. Germline CDR1 GTSNPN, CDR2 SVGIG (reference sequence). The junction had 8 bases not matched to a gene; V was cut back by 2 bases and J by 11 bases. The CDR3 is 12 residues long. The CDR3 sequence is CAWSPTGVGQYF. For the CDR3, the DNA is TGTGCCTGGAGTCCTACAGGGGTGGGGCAGTACTTC.

This chain joins TRBV5-1 and TRBJ2-5; 9 nucleotides align to TRBD1. The DNA matches TRBJ2-7 better at its end, which makes the J call doubtful. Germline V gene sequence: CDR1 SGHRS, CDR2 YFSETQ. The CDR3 is 14 residues long. Written as DNA, the CDR3 is TGCGCCAGCAGCGTGGGACAGGGTGCCTACGAGCAGTACTTC. Amino acid sequence: CASSVGQGAYEQYF.

V is TRBV10-1 and J is TRBJ2-2, with 10 positions matching TRBD2. The junction had 4 bases not matched to a gene; V was cut back by 5 bases and J by 1 base. CDR3 size: 16 residues. Germline-derived CDR1 and CDR2 are WNHNN and SYGVQD (reference sequence). The CDR3 DNA is TGCGCCAGCAGTTCGGGGACTAGCGTGAACACCGGGGAGCTGTTTTTT. Its translation is CASSSGTSVNTGELFF.

This chain joins TRBV5-1 and TRBJ1-2; TRBD1 matches at 9 bases. The trim removed 4 bases at V and 4 bases at J, leaving 2 bases unmatched. CDR1 and CDR2 (germline): SGHRS, YFSETQ. CDR3 length: 13 amino acids. The CDR3 protein is CASSAGQGYGYTF. The CDR3 nucleotides are TGCGCCAGCAGCGCGGGACAGGGCTATGGCTACACCTTC.

This clone was detected only a few times. The chain links TRBV15 to TRBJ1-5; D gene uncertain. V was trimmed by 0 bases and J by 5 bases, leaving 8 bases between them. Germline CDR1 is LNHNV and CDR2 is YYDKDF (reference sequence). CDR3 length: 14 amino acids. As DNA, the CDR3 is TGTGCCACCAGCAGAGATTACGGGGATCAGCCCCAGCATTTT. Its translation: CATSRDYGDQPQHF.

The chain combines TRBV4-1 with TRBJ2-5, with D possibly TRBD1 on 5 matching bases. The J call is doubtful: the DNA matches TRBJ2-7 better. The V gene's germline CDR1 is MGHRA and CDR2 YSYEKL. This CDR3 contains 15 residues. CDR3 sequence (DNA): TGCGCCAGCAGCCTCAGGGATTTAAGCTCCTACGAGCAGTACTTC. Amino acid sequence: CASSLRDLSSYEQYF.

This clone came up a few times. The CDR3 here is CASSRGQPLNTEAFF. The CDR3 bases are TGCGCCAGCAGTCGGGGACAGCCTTTGAACACTGAAGCTTTCTTT. The chain carries TRBV23-1 and TRBJ1-1, with 7 nucleotides matching TRBD1. TRBV23-1 is identified as an open reading frame with a role that is uncertain. Trimming removed 4 bases from V and 0 bases from J; junction bases left unmatched: 5. This CDR3 comprises 15 residues.

A few counts support this clone. V gene TRBV6-5 combines with J gene TRBJ1-5; 7 nucleotides agree with TRBD1. J gave up 4 bases and V 6 bases, and 6 bases lay outside the gene matches. The CDR3 spans 14 residues. The germline V gene encodes CDR1 MNHEY and CDR2 SVGAGI. The DNA for the CDR3 is TGTGCCAGCAGCAACAGGGGACTTAATCAGCCCCAGCATTTT. Translated: CASSNRGLNQPQHF.

The chain carries TRBV6-6 and TRBJ2-7; perhaps TRBD2 as D (7 bases). V dropped 6 bases and J dropped 7 bases, with 22 bases sitting between them. Germline V lookup: CDR1 MNHNY, CDR2 SVGAGI (reference sequence). This CDR3 has 15 residues. This CDR3 is CASSLGEGRGGEQYF. The CDR3 nucleotides read TGTGCCAGCAGCCTGGGGGAGGGCCGAGGGGGGGAGCAGTACTTC.

This clone appeared a few times. Other DNA sequences of this sample code for an identical CDR3. V gene TRBV11-2 combines with J gene TRBJ1-4; a weak D match, TRBD1 (6 bases). The germline CDR1 and CDR2 sequences are SGHAT and FQNNGV. Trimming took off 3 bases at V and 6 bases at J, with 14 bases between the two ends. CDR3 size: 15 residues. CDR3: CASSLGTLVDEKLFF. CDR3 nucleotide sequence: TGTGCCAGCAGCTTGGGGACATTAGTCGATGAAAAACTGTTTTTT.

The chain uses TRBV5-4 and TRBJ1-2; 7 positions agree with TRBD1. This CDR3 is built from 12 residues. Germline V gene lookup returns CDR1 SGHNT and CDR2 YYREEE (reference sequence). The junction had 10 bases not matched to a gene; V was cut back by 9 bases and J by 8 bases. The CDR3 DNA reads as TGTGCCACCTCGAAGGGGGCGCGAGGCTACACCTTC. It is translated as CATSKGARGYTF.

The rearrangement links TRBV6-1 to TRBJ1-2; 8 nucleotides agree with TRBD1. The germline V gene has CDR1 MNHNS and CDR2 SASEGT. The CDR3 is 15 residues long. V lost 4 bases and J lost 4; bases outside the gene matches: 8. CDR3 protein: CASSGDRGGSYGYTF. Written as DNA, the CDR3 is TGTGCCAGCAGTGGCGACAGGGGCGGAAGCTATGGCTACACCTTC.